This T cell receptor (beta chain) was captured in a study of breast tumors, draining lymph nodes, adjacent tissues. Overall study findings and caveats: Data only fit, rather than demonstrated, lymph node origin of most tumor T cells. Data fit most tumor T cells coming from lymph node, expanding in tumor.

Samples came from axillary lymph nodes draining the breast cancer. V gave up 3 bases and J gave up 0 bases, with 5 bases separating them. Germline CDR1 and CDR2: SGHVS and FNYEAQ. The CDR3 loop spans 14 amino acids. TCRdb reanalysed the multiplex PCR reads using MiXCR and keeps one entry per CDR3 protein. The sample records over 100,000 distinct CDR3 sequences, around 22% being singletons. This clonotype was observed at least ten times. Its target is not known. What was sequenced was axillary lymph node tissue. This receptor was identified in a female donor with breast cancer. Some clones in this sample may be carry-over from other donors' samples. The chain links TRBV7-6 to TRBJ2-2; no firm D call. The CDR3 coding sequence is TGTGCCAGCAGCTTCAATACGAACACCGGGGAGCTGTTTTTT. Protein product: CASSFNTNTGELFF.